These 18 T cell receptor beta chains share one sample of origin, sequenced in a study of memory CD4+ T cells and cytomegalovirus serostatus. Single viable CD3+CD4+CD8-CD45RO+ cells were sorted as the memory CD4+ T cells. Produced via immunoSEQ multiplex PCR; TCRdb's table is partial and in-frame only. The sample comprises about 61,000 clones, about three quarters of which are singletons, and approximately 0.54% rests with the top ten. Sequenced sample: memory CD4+ T cells from blood. These receptor sequences come from an adult in good health and CMV-seronegative. Some clones in this sample may be carry-over from other donors' samples.

The rearrangement joins TRBV6-1 to TRBJ1-2; perhaps TRBD1 as D (6 bases). Trimming removed 2 bases at V and 10 bases at J, with 14 bases between. The CDR3 has 13 residues. Germline CDR1 and CDR2: MNHNS and SASEGT. The CDR3 DNA is TGTGCCAGCAGTGAAAGGGGGATTCTGGCCTACACCTTC. Its translation is CASSERGILAYTF.

V usage is TRBV29-1 and J usage is TRBJ1-3; D uncertain. CDR3 size: 13 residues. Trimming shortened V by 6 bases and J by 2 bases, and 11 bases separated the two germline ends. Germline-derived CDR1 and CDR2 are SQVTM and ANQGSEA. In DNA, the CDR3 is TGCAGCGTCGCCGGAAATCCTGGAAACACCATATATTTT. Encoded protein: CSVAGNPGNTIYF. The whole variable domain, remainder taken from reference TRBV29-1 and TRBJ1-3, is SAVISQKPSRDICQRGTSLTIQCQVDSQVTMMFWYRQQPGQSLTLIATANQGSEATYESGFVIDKFPISRPNLTFSTLTVSNMSPEDSSIYLCSVAGNPGNTIYFGEGSWLTVV.

The rearrangement uses TRBV5-6 and TRBJ2-1; D unclear. The V end was cut by 4 bases, the J end by 1 base, with 6 bases between. Germline lookup yields CDR1 SGHDT and CDR2 YYEEEE. CDR3 length equals 13 residues. CDR3 amino acids: CASSPGSYNEQFF. The CDR3 DNA is TGTGCCAGCAGCCCCGGATCCTACAATGAGCAGTTCTTC.

This clone appeared a single time. This chain links TRBV5-1 with TRBJ1-2; 9 nucleotides agree with TRBD1. Germline assignment: CDR1 SGHRS and CDR2 YFSETQ. The CDR3 is made up of 14 amino acids. V was pared by 2 bases and J by 5 bases, with 4 bases of the junction left unmatched. CDR3 amino acids: CASSFGTGPYGYTF. The CDR3 DNA sequence: TGCGCCAGCAGCTTTGGGACAGGGCCGTATGGCTACACCTTC.

The CDR3 bases are TGTGCCAGCAGCCCAGAGAGGGGGCTCGGGGTTGGCAATCAGCCCCAGCATTTT. It translates to CASSPERGLGVGNQPQHF. The J gene is TRBJ1-5, the V gene TRBV28, with 7 bases lining up with TRBD1. J was trimmed by 2 bases and V by 6 bases; bases with no gene match: 16. There are 18 residues in the CDR3. The germline V gene encodes CDR1 MDHEN and CDR2 SYDVKM.

V usage is TRBV5-5 and J usage is TRBJ1-1; D not certain. The CDR3 runs to 15 residues. The germline CDR1 and CDR2 sequences are SGHKS and YYEKEE (reference sequence). V was cut by 0 bases and J by 0 bases, with 9 bases left in between. In nucleotides, the CDR3 is TGTGCCAGCAGCTTGGGAGGTAATATGAACACTGAAGCTTTCTTT. Amino acid sequence: CASSLGGNMNTEAFF. Full variable domain (outside the CDR3, taken from reference TRBV5-5 and TRBJ1-1): DAGVTQSPTHLIKTRGQQVTLRCSPISGHKSVSWYQQVLGQGPQFIFQYYEKEERGRGNFPDRFSARQFPNYSSELNVNALLLGDSALYLCASSLGGNMNTEAFFGQGTRLTVV.

This clone was picked up one time. The chain combines TRBV7-6 with TRBJ2-1; 14 bases agree with TRBD2. The CDR3 loop spans 13 amino acids. V was pared by 8 bases and J by 7 bases, with 1 base of the junction left unmatched. Germline V gene data show CDR1 as SGHVS and CDR2 as FNYEAQ. CDR3 region: CASGTSGSNEQFF. The DNA for the CDR3 is TGTGCCAGCGGGACTAGCGGGAGTAATGAGCAGTTCTTC. Full variable domain (missing parts from reference TRBV7-6 and TRBJ2-1): GAGVSQSPRYKVTKRGQDVALRCDPISGHVSLYWYRQALGQGPEFLTYFNYEAQQDKSGLPNDRFSAERPEGSISTLTIQRTEQRDSAMYRCASGTSGSNEQFFGPGTRLTVL.

The chain uses TRBV2 and TRBJ1-1; D uncertain. Germline-derived CDR1 and CDR2 are SNHLY and FYNNEI. Between the trimmed V and J ends, which lost 1 base and 2 bases, there was a span of 5 bases. The CDR3 has 13 residues. CDR3 nucleotide sequence: TGTGCCAGCAGTGAAGACATAAACACTGAAGCTTTCTTT. It specifies CASSEDINTEAFF.

The rearrangement joins TRBV9 to TRBJ2-3, with D perhaps matching TRBD1 (6 bases). Germline values: CDR1 SGDLS, CDR2 YYNGEE. V was shortened by 0 bases and J by 4 bases, with 9 bases between the two germline ends. The CDR3 sequence is 14 residues long. The CDR3 DNA is TGTGCCAGCAGCGTAGGTGGGGGCCCAGATACGCAGTATTTT. Translating it yields CASSVGGGPDTQYF.

V is TRBV7-2 and J is TRBJ2-7; D assignment may be TRBD1 or TRBD2 (5 bases each). V lost 1 base, J lost 0 bases, and 10 bases lay in between. Germline V gene sequence: CDR1 SGHTA, CDR2 FQGNSA. This CDR3 is 15 amino acids long. The CDR3 protein is CASSLGWDGSYEQYF. CDR3 nucleotides: TGTGCCAGCAGCTTAGGCTGGGACGGCTCCTACGAGCAGTACTTC.

Here the CDR3 DNA reads TGTGCCAGCAGCTCGCGTAGGGACACTGAAGCTTTCTTT. It encodes CASSSRRDTEAFF. The chain has TRBV11-3 and TRBJ1-1; the D is unclear. Trimming stripped 4 bases from V and 3 bases from J, with 9 bases between. This CDR3 contains 13 residues. CDR1 SGHNT and CDR2 YENEEA come from the germline V gene.

The V call is TRBV25-1, the J call TRBJ2-1, with 7 bases aligning to TRBD2. Germline V gene data show CDR1 as MGHDK and CDR2 as SYGVNS. V was pared by 1 base and J by 6 bases, with 9 bases of the junction left unmatched. CDR3 length: 16 amino acids. This chain's CDR3 is CASSELKGLRPNEQFF. CDR3 bases: TGTGCCAGCAGTGAATTAAAGGGACTACGCCCCAATGAGCAGTTCTTC.

The gene calls are TRBV2 and TRBJ2-7; D possibly corresponds to TRBD1 (5 bases). The CDR3 covers 15 residues. The V end was cut by 4 bases, the J end by 2 bases, with 15 bases between. CDR1 and CDR2 (germline): SNHLY, FYNNEI. The CDR3 nucleotides read TGTGCCAGCAGTGTAGCTGACAGTAGAACCTACGAGCAGTACTTC. Protein: CASSVADSRTYEQYF.

V gene TRBV28 combines with J gene TRBJ1-2, with D possibly TRBD1 on 5 matching bases. Per the germline V gene, CDR1 is MDHEN and CDR2 is SYDVKM. V dropped 6 bases and J dropped 5 bases, with 13 bases sitting between them. CDR3 size: 13 residues. CDR3: CASSIQTVYGYTF. In nucleotides, the CDR3 is TGTGCCAGCAGCATCCAGACAGTTTATGGCTACACCTTC.

This clone showed up just once. The V gene is TRBV9, the J gene TRBJ2-3, with D perhaps matching TRBD2 (7 bases). Germline values: CDR1 SGDLS, CDR2 YYNGEE. The CDR3 is 17 amino acids. V lost 3 bases and J 2 bases, leaving 19 bases between the germline ends. The CDR3 DNA sequence: TGTGCCAGCAGCGCCCGGTTGTCGGCGGGGGCCACAGATACGCAGTATTTT. It encodes CASSARLSAGATDTQYF. Variable domain in full (rest from reference TRBV9 and TRBJ2-3): DSGVTQTPKHLITATGQRVTLRCSPRSGDLSVYWYQQSLDQGLQFLIQYYNGEERAKGNILERFSAQQFPDLHSELNLSSLELGDSALYFCASSARLSAGATDTQYFGPGTRLTVL.

This clone was counted only a few times. The chain recombines TRBV5-4 with TRBJ2-4; TRBD1 agrees at 11 bases. CDR1 is SGHNT and CDR2 is YYREEE in the germline V gene (reference sequence). Germline trimming cut 0 bases from V and 8 bases from J; bases unmatched to any gene: 10. This CDR3 region has 17 residues. DNA of the CDR3: TGTGCCAGCAGCTTGGGGACAGGGGGCGCTGGCTGGGACATTCAGTACTTC. Translated, it gives CASSLGTGGAGWDIQYF.

V is TRBV4-1 and J is TRBJ2-1; D may be TRBD1 or TRBD2 (5 bases each). V gave up 2 bases and J gave up 12 bases, with 14 bases separating them. Germline CDR1 reads MGHRA; CDR2 reads YSYEKL. This CDR3 is 13 amino acids long. The CDR3 region is CASSQTGTPAQFF. In DNA form, the CDR3 reads TGCGCCAGCAGCCAAACCGGGACCCCCGCGCAGTTCTTC.

The CDR3 loop reads CASSPGINEKLFF. CDR3 in DNA: TGTGCCAGCAGTCCGGGGATTAATGAAAAACTGTTTTTT. The chain has TRBV5-4 and TRBJ1-4, with D hard to call. Germline CDR1 and CDR2: SGHNT and YYREEE (reference sequence). The CDR3 has 13 residues. Trimming removed 5 bases at V and 4 bases at J, with 9 bases between.